These 29 T cell receptor beta chains originate from one sample sequenced in a study of T-cell memory formation after mild COVID-19. MiXCR, run by TCRdb on the 5' RACE reads, gives a single entry per CDR3 protein. Among about 560,000 distinct CDR3 sequences listed, less than 25% were seen once. Sequenced material: PBMCs or a T cell subset sorted from them (not recorded which). The origin of the receptors is an adult woman who had mild COVID-19 (a few samples of this study predate the infection). Cell type and time point are not known.

This clonotype was observed a few times. This sequence joins TRBV10-3 and TRBJ2-3, with 10 bases matching TRBD2. In germline, CDR1 is ENHRY, CDR2 SYGVKD. This CDR3 contains 18 residues. Trimming at V came to 3 bases and at J to 0 bases, leaving 9 bases not matched to a gene. The CDR3 region is CAISEWLAGASSTDTQYF. The CDR3 nucleotides read TGTGCCATCAGTGAATGGCTAGCGGGGGCCTCTAGCACAGATACGCAGTATTTT.

The V call is TRBV6-5, the J call TRBJ1-5; 8 nucleotides agree with TRBD1. The trim removed 6 bases at V and 6 bases at J, leaving 7 bases unmatched. The V gene's germline CDR1 is MNHEY and CDR2 SVGAGI. CDR3 length equals 14 residues. Written as DNA, the CDR3 is TGTGCCAGCAGCCCGAACAGGGGGGCTCAGCCCCAGCATTTT. This codes for CASSPNRGAQPQHF.

This clonotype was counted ten times or more. The chain recombines TRBV18 with TRBJ2-3; D ambiguous. V lost 6 bases and J 4 bases, leaving 11 bases between the germline ends. Germline lookup yields CDR1 KGHSH and CDR2 LQKENI. The CDR3 has 13 residues. The CDR3 DNA is TGTGCCAGCTCGCCAGACCTGGCAGATACGCAGTATTTT. Its translation: CASSPDLADTQYF.

The chain is built from TRBV4-1 and TRBJ2-7; D is undetermined. Trimming stripped 1 base from V and 6 bases from J, with 10 bases between. The CDR3 covers 13 residues. Germline V CDR1 and CDR2: MGHRA, YSYEKL. The CDR3 coding sequence is TGCGCCAGCAGCCAAGGCGGCAGGCCCGAGCAGTACTTC. Encoded protein: CASSQGGRPEQYF.

The chain has TRBV30 and TRBJ1-2; tentative D call: TRBD1 (5 bases). The CDR3 has 14 amino acids. Germline assignment: CDR1 GTSNPN and CDR2 SVGIG (reference sequence). V was trimmed by 2 bases and J by 0 bases, leaving 10 bases between them. The CDR3 sequence is CAWSWDGANYGYTF. Here the CDR3 DNA reads TGTGCCTGGAGTTGGGACGGAGCTAACTATGGCTACACCTTC.

There are a few counts of this clonotype. The chain recombines TRBV6-5 with TRBJ2-1; D call uncertain. Trimming left V 6 bases short and J 5 bases short, with 17 bases between. The germline V gene has CDR1 MNHEY and CDR2 SVGAGI. The CDR3 sequence is 15 residues long. CDR3 region: CASSTPRLPNNEQFF. The DNA of the CDR3 is TGTGCCAGCAGCACGCCACGCCTACCCAACAATGAGCAGTTCTTC.

This clonotype has only one observation. V is TRBV24-1 and J is TRBJ1-4; tentative D call: TRBD1 (5 bases). From germline, CDR1 is KGHDR and CDR2 SFDVKD. Trimming cost V 6 bases and J 5 bases, with 9 bases left between them. The CDR3 totals 13 residues. CDR3: CATSRDGNEKLFF. The CDR3 DNA reads TGTGCCACCAGTCGGGACGGAAATGAAAAACTGTTTTTT.

This clonotype has a count of ten or more. The chain links TRBV29-1 to TRBJ2-3, with D perhaps being TRBD1 or TRBD2 (6 bases each). In germline, CDR1 is SQVTM, CDR2 ANQGSEA. The length of the CDR3 is 12 residues. Trimming left V 8 bases short and J 10 bases short, with 19 bases between. CDR3 in amino acids: CSSRGGLGAQYF. Written as DNA, the CDR3 is TGCAGCTCCCGTGGGGGGCTCGGGGCGCAGTATTTT.

CDR3 bases: TGCAGTGCTGCTGCGACCCGCCCGTGGACGAAGAGGACCTTC. Its translation: CSAAATRPWTKRTF. The chain combines TRBV20-1 with TRBJ1-2; no clear D gene. V was clipped by 5 bases and J by 14 bases, with 27 bases between them. The CDR3 totals 14 residues. Germline V lookup: CDR1 DFQATT, CDR2 SNEGSKA (reference sequence).

This clonotype was seen a few times. V gene TRBV12-3 or TRBV12-4 combines with J gene TRBJ1-5; D possibly corresponds to TRBD1 (5 bases). The CDR3 is made up of 13 amino acids. V was clipped by 2 bases and J by 6 bases, with 8 bases between them. The CDR3 loop reads CASSLRGGQPQHF. The CDR3 region has the DNA TGTGCCAGCAGTTTAAGGGGAGGTCAGCCCCAGCATTTT.

The chain links TRBV20-1 to TRBJ1-5; D is uncertain. CDR1 is DFQATT, CDR2 SNEGSKA, per germline (reference sequence). The CDR3 is 16 amino acids. Trimming left V 0 bases short and J 0 bases short, with 12 bases between. CDR3 DNA: TGCAGTGCTAGAGATGGAAGAGGACTTAGCAATCAGCCCCAGCATTTT. As protein: CSARDGRGLSNQPQHF.

This clonotype was counted a few times. The V call is TRBV7-6, the J call TRBJ2-3, with 8 bases matching TRBD2. The length of the CDR3 is 15 residues. V shed 7 bases and J 4 bases; nucleotides not matched to a gene: 10. Germline CDR1 SGHVS, CDR2 FNYEAQ. For the CDR3, the DNA is TGTGCCAGCACCCCCGGACTAGCTGGGGCAGATACGCAGTATTTT. Translation: CASTPGLAGADTQYF.

This clonotype was counted a few times. The chain is built from TRBV7-9 and TRBJ2-1, with 7 bases lining up with TRBD1. The V segment lost 7 bases and the J segment 2 bases; nucleotides outside the gene matches: 11. Germline V gene lookup returns CDR1 SEHNR and CDR2 FQNEAQ (reference sequence). The CDR3 runs to 16 residues. CDR3 sequence reads: CASTKTGDGAYNEQFF. The CDR3 DNA follows: TGTGCCAGCACTAAAACAGGGGACGGGGCCTACAATGAGCAGTTCTTC.

This sequence joins TRBV29-1 and TRBJ2-3; 9 nucleotides agree with TRBD2. V gave up 6 bases and J gave up 6 bases; unmatched junction bases: 16. The CDR3 has 16 residues. Per the germline V gene, CDR1 is SQVTM and CDR2 is ANQGSEA. The DNA for the CDR3 is TGCAGCGTCGAGGGCCTAGCGGGGAGGTCGGTTGATACGCAGTATTTT. This sequence encodes CSVEGLAGRSVDTQYF.

This chain joins TRBV7-8 and TRBJ1-5, with unresolved D. The V end lost 2 bases, the J end lost 3 bases, and 8 bases lay between the germline ends. Germline V gene data show CDR1 as SGHVS and CDR2 as FQNEAQ. The CDR3 length is 14 residues. This chain's CDR3 is CASSLFDSNQPQHF. DNA for the CDR3: TGTGCCAGCAGCTTATTTGACTCCAATCAGCCCCAGCATTTT.

V gene TRBV2 combines with J gene TRBJ2-1; 11 bases map to TRBD2. The germline V gene has CDR1 SNHLY and CDR2 FYNNEI. This CDR3 region has 15 residues. V gave up 6 bases and J gave up 6 bases; unmatched junction bases: 7. CDR3 region: CASSELAGGSNEQFF. The CDR3 DNA reads TGTGCCAGCAGCGAATTAGCGGGGGGGAGCAATGAGCAGTTCTTC.

V gene TRBV30 combines with J gene TRBJ1-1; 7 bases line up with TRBD1. The CDR3 is made up of 13 amino acids. The ends lost 1 base at V and 4 bases at J; junction bases unmatched: 3. Germline values: CDR1 GTSNPN, CDR2 SVGIG (reference sequence). The CDR3 here is CAWSGQGFTEAFF. The CDR3 region has the DNA TGTGCCTGGAGTGGACAGGGATTCACTGAAGCTTTCTTT.

In this sample, this clonotype turned up a few times. This chain connects TRBV6-2 or TRBV6-3 to TRBJ1-1; D uncertain. Trimming removed 3 bases at V and 1 base at J, with 9 bases between. Germline CDR1 MNHEY, CDR2 SVGEGT. The CDR3 sequence is 14 residues long. Written as DNA, the CDR3 is TGTGCCAGCAGTTATATGACCGCGAACACTGAAGCTTTCTTT. Its protein is CASSYMTANTEAFF.

This clonotype was detected only a few times. This may be a read error: a much more frequent sequence differs by one nucleotide. The CDR3 loop reads CASSGWAANTEAFF. DNA of the CDR3: TGTGCCAGCAGCGGGTGGGCAGCGAACACTGAAGCTTTCTTT. This chain connects TRBV12-3 or TRBV12-4 to TRBJ1-1; no reliable D call. The length of the CDR3 is 14 residues. Trimming left V 6 bases short and J 1 base short, with 12 bases between.

The genes are TRBV9 and TRBJ1-2, with 8 bases fitting TRBD1. The trim removed 2 bases at V and 6 bases at J, leaving 3 bases unmatched. Germline values: CDR1 SGDLS, CDR2 YYNGEE. The CDR3 loop spans 13 amino acids. The CDR3 region is CASSVTGEDGYTF. The CDR3 DNA reads TGTGCCAGCAGCGTGACAGGGGAGGATGGCTACACCTTC.

The CDR3 protein is CATNPGTGGRDTQYF. CDR3 nucleotide sequence: TGTGCCACCAACCCCGGGACAGGGGGCAGAGATACGCAGTATTTT. The V gene is TRBV24-1, the J gene TRBJ2-3; TRBD1 agrees at 12 bases. V was pared by 8 bases and J by 5 bases, with 7 bases of the junction left unmatched. The CDR3 is 15 residues long. Germline V lookup: CDR1 KGHDR, CDR2 SFDVKD.

This chain joins TRBV27 and TRBJ2-7; 9 nucleotides match TRBD1. The CDR3 totals 16 residues. V lost 4 bases and J lost 4; bases outside the gene matches: 11. CDR1 is MNHEY and CDR2 is SMNVEV in the germline V gene (reference sequence). CDR3 bases: TGTGCCAGCAGTTACCCTCCCCGACAGGGGGTGTACGAGCAGTACTTC. This codes for CASSYPPRQGVYEQYF.

This clonotype turned up a few times. This rearrangement joins TRBV5-1 to TRBJ2-5; no clear D gene. V dropped 0 bases and J dropped 4 bases, with 7 bases sitting between them. There are 13 residues in the CDR3. Germline V gives CDR1 SGHRS, CDR2 YFSETQ. The CDR3 is CASSLDSRETQYF. The CDR3 coding sequence is TGCGCCAGCAGCTTGGACAGTAGAGAGACCCAGTACTTC.

This clonotype was seen more than once but under ten times. The gene calls are TRBV14 and TRBJ2-2; the D gene is possibly TRBD2 (6 bases). CDR3 length: 18 residues. Trimming pared 3 bases from V and 6 bases from J, leaving 23 bases between. From germline, CDR1 is SGHDN and CDR2 FVKESK. DNA of the CDR3: TGTGCCAGCAGCCACCTGAGCCCCCTAGCGTTCGGTCCCGGGGAGCTGTTTTTT. It specifies CASSHLSPLAFGPGELFF.

V usage is TRBV3-1 and J usage is TRBJ2-5, with 9 bases matching TRBD2. The CDR3 length is 16 residues. CDR1 is LGHDT and CDR2 is YNNKEL in the germline V gene (reference sequence). The V and J ends lost 0 bases and 7 bases, in that order; junction bases with no gene match: 9. The DNA for the CDR3 is TGTGCCAGCAGCCAAGATGGGGCGGGACTAGCTGGGACCCAGTACTTC. It specifies CASSQDGAGLAGTQYF.

This clonotype was seen a handful of times. This sequence joins TRBV5-1 and TRBJ1-2; maybe TRBD1 (5 bases). V gave up 1 base and J gave up 5 bases, with 15 bases separating them. Germline loops: CDR1 SGHRS, CDR2 YFSETQ. The CDR3 spans 15 residues. The CDR3 coding sequence is TGCGCCAGCAGCTTGTCAGGGACCGCGGAGTATGGCTACACCTTC. As protein: CASSLSGTAEYGYTF.

The sample holds a few counts of this clonotype. The CDR3: CSARGYSGGPSTDTQYF. The CDR3 DNA reads TGCAGTGCTAGAGGTTATAGCGGGGGGCCTAGCACAGATACGCAGTATTTT. The rearrangement links TRBV20-1 to TRBJ2-3, with 10 bases lining up with TRBD2. V lost 1 base and J lost 0; bases outside the gene matches: 7. The CDR3 sequence is 17 residues long. Germline-derived CDR1 and CDR2 are DFQATT and SNEGSKA (reference sequence).

V gene TRBV20-1 combines with J gene TRBJ1-2; D gene uncertain. CDR3 length equals 12 residues. The germline CDR1 and CDR2 sequences are DFQATT and SNEGSKA (reference sequence). Trimming stripped 4 bases from V and 5 bases from J, with 11 bases between. Here the CDR3 DNA reads TGCAGTGCTACCTTGGGCTGGTATGGCTACACCTTC. It encodes CSATLGWYGYTF.

V gene TRBV28 combines with J gene TRBJ2-5; 10 bases fit TRBD1. The J segment lost 2 bases and the V segment lost 5 bases, leaving 8 bases of the junction unmatched. CDR1 is MDHEN, CDR2 SYDVKM, per germline. The CDR3 covers 16 residues. The CDR3 region has the DNA TGTGCCAGCAGTCGGGACAGGGGAAACCTACAAGAGACCCAGTACTTC. Translated, it gives CASSRDRGNLQETQYF. The full variable domain, completed using reference TRBV28 and TRBJ2-5, is DVKVTQSSRYLVKRTGEKVFLECVQDMDHENMFWYRQDPGLGLRLIYFSYDVKMKEKGDIPEGYSVSREKKERFSLILESASTNQTSMYLCASSRDRGNLQETQYFGPGTRLLVL.